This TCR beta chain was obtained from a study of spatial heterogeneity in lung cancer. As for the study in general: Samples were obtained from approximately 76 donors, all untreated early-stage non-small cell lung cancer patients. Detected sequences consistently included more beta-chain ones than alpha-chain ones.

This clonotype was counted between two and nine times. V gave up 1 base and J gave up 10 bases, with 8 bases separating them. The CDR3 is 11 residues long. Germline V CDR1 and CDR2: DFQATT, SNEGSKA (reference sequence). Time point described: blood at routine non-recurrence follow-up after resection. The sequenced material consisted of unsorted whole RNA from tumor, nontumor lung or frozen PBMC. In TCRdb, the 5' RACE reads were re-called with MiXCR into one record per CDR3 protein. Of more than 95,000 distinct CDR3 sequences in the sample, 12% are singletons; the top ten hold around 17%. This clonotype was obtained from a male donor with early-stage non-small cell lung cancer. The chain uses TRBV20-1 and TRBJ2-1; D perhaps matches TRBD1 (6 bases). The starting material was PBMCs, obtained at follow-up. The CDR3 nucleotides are TGCAGTGCTAGAGGTGGACAGGAGCAGTTCTTC. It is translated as CSARGGQEQFF.